This is a list of T cell receptor beta chains from one sample in a study of blood T cell repertoires in COVID-19. Assay: immunoSEQ multiplex PCR; the TCRdb copy retains only in-frame clones and omits some. The sample has about 260,000 clones, 70% to 90% seen once. Sequencing was carried out using peripheral blood. The receptors here all came from a man aged 25-45 years with active or convalescent COVID-19. CDR3s include the opening cysteine and the closing phenylalanine or tryptophan. D genes are given only for firm matches. Size is omitted from some rows. Given values are once, few, many or a class for expanded clones.

clone_size	v_call	j_call	d_call	cdr3_nt	cdr3_aa
.	TRBV6-5	TRBJ2-2	.	TGTGCCAGCAGTTATTTTCGGGGAGAAGGGACCGGGGAGCTGTTTTTT	CASSYFRGEGTGELFF
.	TRBV6-1	TRBJ2-1	TRBD2	TGTGCCAGCAGTGAGACTAGCGGGGGGGCATGGGAGCAGTTCTTC	CASSETSGGAWEQFF
.	TRBV6-2/TRBV6-3	TRBJ1-2	.	TGTGCCAGCAGTTACTCACAGGGATGGTACACCTTC	CASSYSQGWYTF
.	TRBV4-1	TRBJ1-4	TRBD1	TGCGCCAGCAGCCCGCGGGGGACAGGGGATTATAATGAAAAACTGTTTTTT	CASSPRGTGDYNEKLFF
.	TRBV12-3/TRBV12-4	TRBJ1-4	.	TGTGCCAGCAGGGAGGCAGGCGGACTGTTTTTT	CASREAGGLFF
.	TRBV28	TRBJ1-1	.	TGTGCCGGCAGGGGCCCCTTGAACACTGAAGCTTTCTTT	CAGRGPLNTEAFF
.	TRBV2	TRBJ2-3	.	TGTGCCAGCATTAGGGGGGGGATTTCAGATACGCAGTATTTT	CASIRGGISDTQYF
.	TRBV2	TRBJ1-6	.	TGTGCCAGCAGTGTACAGGCCCTATCAGGGTCACCCCTCCACTTT	CASSVQALSGSPLHF
.	TRBV11-2	TRBJ1-2	TRBD1	TGTGCCAGCAGCCTACAGGGGTCGGCTAACTATGGCTACACCTTC	CASSLQGSANYGYTF
.	TRBV27	TRBJ1-3	.	TGTGCCAGCTCCCTTGACCTGAGGAGCTCTGGAAACACCATATATTTT	CASSLDLRSSGNTIYF
.	TRBV11-2	TRBJ2-6	.	TGTGCCAGCACCTTGATAGCCGACCTCTCTGGGGCCAACGTCCTGACTTTC	CASTLIADLSGANVLTF
few	TRBV7-9	TRBJ1-1	.	TGTGCCAGCAGCTTAGCCCAGGGAGGTACTGAAGCTTTCTTT	CASSLAQGGTEAFF
few	TRBV2	TRBJ1-2	.	TGTGCCAGCAGTATTCGTCAGACTAACTATGGCTACACCTTC	CASSIRQTNYGYTF
.	TRBV19	TRBJ1-2	.	TGTGCCAGTAGTAAAGGGGCCCCGTATGGCTACACCTTC	CASSKGAPYGYTF
.	TRBV19	TRBJ1-5	.	TGTGCCAGCAGGCACTCTACAGGGAGAGGACAGCCCCAGCATTTT	CASRHSTGRGQPQHF
few	TRBV2	TRBJ2-3	.	TGTGCCAGCAACCGAAGGGCGGGGACCACAGATACGCAGTATTTT	CASNRRAGTTDTQYF
.	TRBV5-1	TRBJ2-7	TRBD1	TGCGCCAGCAGCTTGACGACAGGGGTTAACGAGCAGTACTTC	CASSLTTGVNEQYF
.	TRBV5-1	TRBJ1-4	.	TGCGCCAGCACCCCGGGTCCTTACCGTACCCTTGATGAAAAACTGTTTTTT	CASTPGPYRTLDEKLFF
.	TRBV6-6	TRBJ1-4	TRBD1	TGTGCCAGCAGCCGCGATGCCCCGGACAGGGGGGAATTT	CASSRDAPDRGEF
few	TRBV4-2	TRBJ1-4	.	TGTGCCAGCAGCCATTATAGACAGGCAACTAATGAAAAACTGTTTTTT	CASSHYRQATNEKLFF
few	TRBV19	TRBJ1-6	TRBD1	TGTGCCAGTAGGAGCTGGACAGGTGACTCACCCCTCCACTTT	CASRSWTGDSPLHF
.	TRBV9	TRBJ1-4	.	TGTGCCAGCAGCATACAGGGTGAAAAACTGTTTTTT	CASSIQGEKLFF
.	TRBV6-5	TRBJ2-5	.	TGTGCCAGCAGATCAACAGGGCGGGAGACCCAGTACTTC	CASRSTGRETQYF
once	TRBV7-8	TRBJ1-2	.	TGTGCCAGCAGCCTCTCCCCGCAAGGGAGGGCACCATGGGGCTACACCTTC	CASSLSPQGRAPWGYTF
.	TRBV4-1	TRBJ1-2	.	TGCGCCAGCAGCCAAAGTGGCGACAGACACTATGGCTACACCTTC	CASSQSGDRHYGYTF
.	TRBV3-1/TRBV3-2	TRBJ1-1	TRBD1	TGTGCCAGCAGCCCCGGACAGGGCCCGAACACTGAAGCTTTCTTT	CASSPGQGPNTEAFF
.	TRBV9	TRBJ2-3	.	TGTGCCAGCAGCGTAGATCTGGCCAGAGATACGCAGTATTTT	CASSVDLARDTQYF
.	TRBV13	TRBJ2-1	TRBD2	TGTGCCAGCAGCGCGGGACTAGTTGATGAGCAGTTCTTC	CASSAGLVDEQFF
.	TRBV4-3	TRBJ2-7	TRBD2	TGCGCCAGCAGCCAAGATCTAGCGGGGGGCTACGAGCAGTACTTC	CASSQDLAGGYEQYF
.	TRBV5-1	TRBJ2-2	TRBD2	TGCGCCAGCAGCTCTGGCCCCGCTAGCGGGGGGATGGGGGAGCTGTTTTTT	CASSSGPASGGMGELFF
.	TRBV6-2/TRBV6-3	TRBJ1-2	.	TGTGCCAGCAGTTACGAGCGGGGCTATGGCTACACCTTC	CASSYERGYGYTF
once	TRBV6-5	TRBJ1-4	TRBD1	TGTGCCAGCAAGAAGACAGGGCGTGATGAAAAACTGTTTTTT	CASKKTGRDEKLFF
once	TRBV6-6	TRBJ1-1	TRBD1	TGTGCCAGCAGCTCTTTCCGGGACAGGGGGGGAGCTTTCTTT	CASSSFRDRGGAFF
.	TRBV7-8	TRBJ2-5	TRBD2	TGTGCCAGCAGCTTAGTAGCGGGGGGGCCGGAGACCCAGTACTTC	CASSLVAGGPETQYF
.	TRBV7-2	TRBJ1-2	TRBD1	TGTGCCAGCAGCCCCGACAGGGGGCGCGGCTACACCTTC	CASSPDRGRGYTF
.	TRBV6-5	TRBJ2-2	.	TGTGCCAGCAGCCTACTCGAAACCGGGGAGCTGTTTTTT	CASSLLETGELFF
.	TRBV6-5	TRBJ1-1	TRBD1	TGTGCCAGCGGACAGGGAATGGGCACTGAAGCTTTCTTT	CASGQGMGTEAFF
.	TRBV11-2	TRBJ2-7	.	TGTGCCAGCAGCTCAACACGCTCTTCCTACGAGCAGTACTTC	CASSSTRSSYEQYF
.	TRBV18	TRBJ2-7	.	TGTGCCAGCTCACCCCCGGGCAGGGGCACCTACGAGCAGTACTTC	CASSPPGRGTYEQYF
.	TRBV27	TRBJ1-2	.	TGTGCCAGCAGTCTCGATACCGGGAGGTATGGCTACACCTTC	CASSLDTGRYGYTF
once	TRBV11-3	TRBJ2-1	TRBD2	TGTGCCAGCAGCTATAGCGGGGGGGCCCGGGTGGTTGAGCAGTTCTTC	CASSYSGGARVVEQFF
.	TRBV7-2	TRBJ2-5	.	TGTGCCAGCAGCTTATTGGGCAGACAAGAGACCCAGTACTTC	CASSLLGRQETQYF
once	TRBV6-5	TRBJ2-7	.	TGTGCCAGCAGTTTTCGAGGTTCCTACGAGCAGTACTTC	CASSFRGSYEQYF
.	TRBV5-6	TRBJ2-3	.	TGTGCCAGCAGCGGAACTAGTGGCACGCAGTATTTT	CASSGTSGTQYF
few	TRBV9	TRBJ2-3	TRBD1	TGTGCCAGCAGCGTGGGAGGTCTGACAGGGGGCTTTTGGTCGCGTAGCACAGATACGCAGTATTTT	CASSVGGLTGGFWSRSTDTQYF
.	TRBV28	TRBJ1-3	TRBD1	TGTGCCAGCAATTCCCCACTCATTGGGACAGACTCTGGAAACACCATATATTTT	CASNSPLIGTDSGNTIYF
.	TRBV30	TRBJ2-3	.	TGTGCCTGGAGTCGTACAGGAACTAGCACAGATACGCAGTATTTT	CAWSRTGTSTDTQYF
.	TRBV19	TRBJ1-1	.	TGTGCCAGTAAACAAGGGGCCACTGAAGCTTTCTTT	CASKQGATEAFF
.	TRBV9	TRBJ2-2	TRBD2	TGTGCCAGCAGCGTAGGGTTGCGGGGGGGCACCGGGGAGCTGTTTTTT	CASSVGLRGGTGELFF
few	TRBV7-3	TRBJ1-1	TRBD1	TGTGCCAGCAGCCGGACAGGGCCTGACACTGAAGCTTTCTTT	CASSRTGPDTEAFF
.	TRBV19	TRBJ1-5	TRBD1	TGTGCCAGGAAAACAGGGGATCAGCCCCAGCATTTT	CARKTGDQPQHF